The clone carrying this T cell receptor (beta chain) showed up just a few times. The antigen remains unidentified. Relative to the germline gene, one junction end is altered; a read error may explain this. Amplified TCR beta CDR3 regions derived from RNA transcripts. During a first-round RT-PCR of the TCR CDR3, the HTBI primer set was used. TCRdb reprocessed the multiplex PCR reads with MiXCR, giving one entry per CDR3 protein. The repertoire holds approximately 620,000 distinct CDR3 sequences, with 16% as singletons. The data derive from a study of T cells in Graves' hyperthyroidism and ophthalmopathy. Study-level results: A 13 V-J model separated ophthalmopathy from stable hyperthyroidism.

This CDR3 region has 15 residues. Germline assignment: CDR1 SSHAT and CDR2 FNYEAQ (reference sequence). V gene TRBV7-7 combines with J gene TRBJ2-1; D may be TRBD1 (5 bases). The clonotype was recovered from a woman in her 40s with Graves' ophthalmopathy. Specimen: blood. For the CDR3, the DNA is TGTGCTAGCAGCGAGAGGCCAGGGTCTGAGAATGAGCAGTTCTTC. Amino acid sequence: CASSERPGSENEQFF.